The 31 T cell receptor beta chains given below trace back to one sample, sequenced in a study of tumor-infiltrating lymphocytes in primary liver carcinoma. Starting from approximately 0.45 ug of total RNA, TCR beta cDNA was produced with a primer in the constant region. TCR beta libraries came from three nested multiplex PCR rounds using slightly modified ARM-PCR. The first two PCR rounds used TRBV1-TRBV30 forward primers with a C-beta reverse primer, about 10 cycles each. TCRdb re-derived calls from the multiplex PCR reads in MiXCR, one entry per CDR3 protein. The table lists almost 200,000 distinct CDR3 sequences, approximately 64% of them singletons. The study extracted blood RNA from unsorted whole blood and also extracted germline DNA. Material: peripheral blood. The origin of the receptors is a woman aged 55-70 years with primary liver carcinoma and hepatitis B virus infection.

This clonotype was detected a few times. The chain uses TRBV5-1 and TRBJ1-1; 10 bases are shared with TRBD1. Germline CDR1 is SGHRS and CDR2 is YFSETQ. With V trimmed by 4 bases and J by 6 bases, 3 bases remained unmatched. This CDR3 contains 13 residues. CDR3 in amino acids: CASSIGQGAEAFF. CDR3 bases: TGCGCCAGCAGCATCGGACAGGGGGCTGAAGCTTTCTTT.

The gene calls are TRBV5-6 and TRBJ1-2; D is unclear. The V end was cut by 0 bases, the J end by 12 bases, with 21 bases between. This CDR3 is built from 15 residues. Per germline, CDR1 SGHDT and CDR2 YYEEEE. CDR3 protein: CASSLGAGSGIGHTF. DNA for the CDR3: TGTGCCAGCAGCTTGGGGGCTGGTTCGGGGATAGGCCACACCTTC.

As to this clonotype: Compared with germline, one end of the junction differs, possibly owing to a read error. The chain recombines TRBV5-6 with TRBJ2-1; 9 bases align to TRBD2. Per the germline V gene, CDR1 is SGHDT and CDR2 is YYEEEE. This CDR3 has 15 residues. The CDR3 coding sequence is TGTGTCAGCAGCCGGCCGGGACTAGCCGACGGGGAGCGGTTCTTC. Residues: CVSSRPGLADGERFF.

Concerning this clonotype itself: It is likely a read error, because the conserved phenylalanine at the end of the CDR3 is missing. The DNA is omitted, as the CDR3 cannot be located on it reliably, and the CDR3 follows TCRdb's listing. The chain joins TRBV11-3 to TRBJ2-7; the D call in the table, TRBD1, was not verified against the DNA. The germline V gene encodes CDR1 SGHNT and CDR2 YENEEA. The CDR3 has 15 amino acids, counting both end residues. CDR3 region: CPSSLGTGGSLEQYL.

This clonotype was counted a few times. This chain joins TRBV28 and TRBJ2-1, with D hard to call. V lost 5 bases and J 7 bases, leaving 12 bases between the germline ends. The germline V gene encodes CDR1 MDHEN and CDR2 SYDVKM. The CDR3 covers 13 residues. CDR3 DNA sequence: TGTGCCAGCAGTGATCCGCCCAGGAATGAGCAGTTCTTC. Protein: CASSDPPRNEQFF.

J is TRBJ1-5 and V is TRBV7-3, with unresolved D. In germline, CDR1 is SGHTA, CDR2 FQGTGA. Trimming shortened V by 1 base and J by 3 bases, and 13 bases separated the two germline ends. CDR3 length: 16 residues. Here the CDR3 reads CASSLRPGPYNQPQHF. CDR3 DNA: TGTGCCAGCAGCTTAAGGCCAGGCCCCTACAATCAGCCCCAGCATTTT.

V usage is TRBV7-9 and J usage is TRBJ2-5; 8 bases align to TRBD1. The CDR3 spans 16 residues. V trimming: 0 bases; J trimming: 2 bases; junction bases outside the gene matches: 5. The germline V gene encodes CDR1 SEHNR and CDR2 FQNEAQ (reference sequence). The chain's CDR3 is CASSLARTGPQETQYF. The CDR3 DNA reads as TGTGCCAGCAGCTTAGCTCGGACAGGGCCACAAGAGACCCAGTACTTC.

J is TRBJ2-3 and V is TRBV4-1, with 10 bases that match TRBD2. Germline V gives CDR1 MGHRA, CDR2 YSYEKL. With V trimmed by 4 bases and J by 3 bases, 10 bases remained unmatched. The CDR3 spans 17 residues. The CDR3 DNA is TGCGCCAGCAGCCGAGAGGGAAGCGGGAGGGCGACAGATACGCAGTATTTT. Translation gives CASSREGSGRATDTQYF.

On this clonotype: Given the absence of the conserved phenylalanine or tryptophan at the CDR3 end, a read error is likely. This chain uses TRBV10-1 with TRBJ2-5; D gene ambiguous. From germline, CDR1 is WNHNN and CDR2 SYGVQD (reference sequence). V was trimmed by 3 bases and J by 5 bases, leaving 10 bases between them. CDR3 length: 13 residues. The DNA for the CDR3 is TGCGCCAGCAGTGAAAGGGTAGGGGAGACCCAGTACTCC. It codes for CASSERVGETQYS.

Many counts were recorded for this clonotype. The chain recombines TRBV7-9 with TRBJ2-7; tentative D call: TRBD2 (5 bases). The CDR3 loop spans 15 amino acids. Trimming shortened V by 3 bases and J by 2 bases, and 14 bases separated the two germline ends. Germline V gene data show CDR1 as SEHNR and CDR2 as FQNEAQ (reference sequence). The DNA of the CDR3 is TGTGCCAGCAGCTTTGGTCCCGTCGGGGCCTACGAGCAGTACTTC. This sequence encodes CASSFGPVGAYEQYF. Full variable domain (rest looked up from reference TRBV7-9 and TRBJ2-7): DTGVSQNPRHKITKRGQNVTFRCDPISEHNRLYWYRQTLGQGPEFLTYFQNEAQLEKSRLLSDRFSAERPKGSFSTLEIQRTEQGDSAMYLCASSFGPVGAYEQYFGPGTRLTVT.

Only one count was recorded for this clonotype. Written as DNA, the CDR3 is TGTGCCAGCAGCCCCGGGACAGGGGTGGCCTGCGAACAGTACTTC. Amino acid sequence: CASSPGTGVACEQYF. The chain couples TRBV11-2 to TRBJ2-7, with 10 bases that match TRBD1. The V gene's germline CDR1 is SGHAT and CDR2 FQNNGV. With V trimmed by 5 bases and J by 10 bases, 14 bases remained unmatched. CDR3 length equals 15 residues.

Of note for this clonotype: An end of the junction does not agree with germline; a read error may underlie this. The rearrangement joins TRBV11-2 to TRBJ2-3; 9 nucleotides agree with TRBD2. The CDR3 is 18 amino acids. In germline, CDR1 is SGHAT, CDR2 FQNNGV. The CDR3 nucleotides are TGTGCCAGCAGCTTGTTCTGGCTAGCGGGGACTAGCATAGATACGCAGTATTTT. This translates into CASSLFWLAGTSIDTQYF.

Note on this clonotype: This sequence may be a read error, since a much larger clone differs from it by one base. The gene calls are TRBV28 and TRBJ2-3; the D is unclear. In germline, CDR1 is MDHEN, CDR2 SYDVKM. The CDR3 contains 13 residues. The ends were cut back, 6 bases at V and 1 base at J, with 8 bases in the middle. CDR3 sequence reads: CASRLEGTDTQYF. The CDR3 DNA reads as TGTGCCAGCAGATTGGAAGGCACAGATACGCAGTATTTT. Full variable domain (remainder filled in from reference TRBV28 and TRBJ2-3): DVKVTQSSRYLVKRTGEKVFLECVQDMDHENMFWYRQDPGLGLRLIYFSYDVKMKEKGDIPEGYSVSREKKERFSLILESASTNQTSMYLCASRLEGTDTQYFGPGTRLTVL.

Concerning this clonotype itself: An end of the junction differs from the germline gene, which may be a read error. CDR3 nucleotides: TGCATCGCCGGACATGGTGGGAATTCAGCCCTCCACTTT. Translated, it gives CIAGHGGNSALHF. The V and J genes are TRBV29-1 and TRBJ1-6; D perhaps matches TRBD1 (5 bases). This CDR3 spans 13 amino acids. Per the germline V gene, CDR1 is SQVTM and CDR2 is ANQGSEA.

With respect to this clonotype: Sequence at one end of the junction differs from germline and may be a read error. The V call is TRBV12-3 or TRBV12-4, the J call TRBJ2-3, with D possibly TRBD2 on 5 matching bases. This CDR3 has 14 residues. This CDR3 reads CASKSGRLGDTRYF. The CDR3 nucleotides read TGTGCCAGCAAAAGCGGCAGACTGGGAGATACGCGGTATTTT.

The chain has TRBV11-2 and TRBJ2-2; 12 bases agree with TRBD2. The CDR3 runs 14 residues. V lost 6 bases, J lost 7 bases, and 3 bases stayed unmatched. Germline CDR1 SGHAT, CDR2 FQNNGV. The DNA for the CDR3 is TGTGCCAGCAGAGTGACTAGCGGGGGCGGGGAGCTGTTTTTT. Protein sequence: CASRVTSGGGELFF.

A few counts support this clonotype. The J gene is TRBJ2-7, the V gene TRBV28, with D perhaps given as TRBD1 or TRBD2 (5 bases each). V lost 6 bases and J lost 6, with 9 bases in between. The CDR3 consists of 11 residues. Germline CDR1 and CDR2: MDHEN and SYDVKM. Here the CDR3 reads CASRLGAEQYF. CDR3 in DNA: TGTGCCAGCAGACTCGGGGCCGAGCAGTACTTC.

The chain has TRBV5-5 and TRBJ1-5; D is unclear. CDR3 length equals 15 residues. The V gene's germline CDR1 is SGHKS and CDR2 YYEKEE (reference sequence). CDR3 sequence (DNA): TGTGTCAACAGCTTGAGGCAGGATAGCAATCAGCCCCAGCATTTT. This translates into CVNSLRQDSNQPQHF.

The V call is TRBV5-6, the J call TRBJ2-3; TRBD1 aligns across 7 bases. With 9 bases clipped from V and 2 bases from J, the junction kept 12 bases outside the gene matches. From germline, CDR1 is SGHDT and CDR2 YYEEEE. The CDR3 spans 15 residues. CDR3 nucleotide sequence: TGTGCCATCACCTACCGACAGGGCCCCACAGATACGCAGTATTTT. Translated, it gives CAITYRQGPTDTQYF. The complete variable domain, with remaining parts taken from reference TRBV5-6 and TRBJ2-3, reads DAGVTQSPTHLIKTRGQQVTLRCSPKSGHDTVSWYQQALGQGPQFIFQYYEEEERQRGNFPDRFSGHQFPNYSSELNVNALLLGDSALYLCAITYRQGPTDTQYFGPGTRLTVL.

A remark on this clonotype: A junction end diverges from the germline sequence, so it may reflect a read error. This rearrangement joins TRBV5-5 to TRBJ2-7; TRBD1 agrees at 8 bases. This CDR3 contains 11 residues. CDR1 and CDR2 from the germline V gene are SGHKS and YYEKEE (reference sequence). As DNA, the CDR3 is TGTACCACAGGGGGACCCTACAAGCAGTACTTC. Translation: CTTGGPYKQYF.

The chain employs TRBV5-1 and TRBJ2-1; 11 bases match TRBD2. The CDR3 contains 15 residues. Germline CDR1 and CDR2: SGHRS and YFSETQ. V lost 5 bases, J lost 3 bases, and 4 bases stayed unmatched. The CDR3 region has the DNA TGCGCCAGCAGGGTAGCGGGAGGGATCTACAATGAGCAGTTCTTC. Translating gives CASRVAGGIYNEQFF.

This clonotype was recorded once. The chain has TRBV5-1 and TRBJ2-1, with 10 bases identical to TRBD2. This CDR3 has 14 amino acids. CDR1 is SGHRS and CDR2 is YFSETQ in the germline V gene. Trimming at V came to 4 bases and at J to 7 bases, leaving 5 bases not matched to a gene. CDR3 nucleotides: TGCGCCAGCAGCCCGGAACTAGCGGGGAATGAGCAGTTCTTC. Its protein is CASSPELAGNEQFF.

This clonotype was observed at least ten times. V usage is TRBV11-2 and J usage is TRBJ2-7, with 7 bases aligning to TRBD2. The V segment lost 5 bases and the J segment 3 bases; nucleotides outside the gene matches: 19. CDR3 length: 18 residues. Germline CDR1 reads SGHAT; CDR2 reads FQNNGV. In DNA form, the CDR3 reads TGTGCCAGCAGCCCCGTTAGGCGGTCGCGGGGGACCAACTACGAGCAGTACTTC. It translates to CASSPVRRSRGTNYEQYF.

A word on this clonotype: This may be a read error: a much more frequent sequence differs by one nucleotide. The chain recombines TRBV4-1 with TRBJ2-3; a weak D match, TRBD1 (6 bases). The CDR3 runs to 17 residues. Germline V lookup: CDR1 MGHRA, CDR2 YSYEKL. CDR3 sequence: CASSITGSSHSTDTHYF. CDR3 nucleotide sequence: TGCGCCAGCAGCATTACAGGGTCCTCACATAGCACAGATACGCACTATTTT.

In the case of this clonotype: One end of the junction is discordant with germline, which a read error may explain. V gene TRBV29-1 combines with J gene TRBJ2-1; TRBD2 is a possible D gene (5 bases). The CDR3 totals 10 residues. Per the germline V gene, CDR1 is SQVTM and CDR2 is ANQGSEA. This CDR3 is CSGEGLELFF. For the CDR3, the DNA is TGCAGCGGGGAAGGACTTGAGCTGTTCTTC.

The gene calls are TRBV10-3 and TRBJ2-1; the match to TRBD1 covers 8 bases. CDR3 length equals 14 residues. Germline loops: CDR1 ENHRY, CDR2 SYGVKD. V trimming: 6 bases; J trimming: 6 bases; junction bases outside the gene matches: 7. CDR3 region: CAISDRGSGNEQFF. The CDR3 coding sequence is TGTGCCATCAGCGACAGGGGTTCGGGCAATGAGCAGTTCTTC.

In the case of this clonotype: Sequence at one end of the junction differs from germline and may be a read error. This chain joins TRBV11-2 and TRBJ2-4; D gene ambiguous. This CDR3 is 17 amino acids long. The germline CDR1 and CDR2 sequences are SGHAT and FQNNGV. The CDR3 spells CASSLVQEMGVKNIQYF. The CDR3 coding sequence is TGCGCCAGCAGCTTAGTGCAGGAGATGGGCGTCAAAAACATTCAGTACTTC.

The rearrangement joins TRBV11-3 to TRBJ1-6; a possible D gene is TRBD1 (5 bases). This CDR3 spans 17 amino acids. Germline V lookup: CDR1 SGHNT, CDR2 YENEEA. V was trimmed by 3 bases and J by 9 bases, leaving 21 bases between them. DNA for the CDR3: TGTGCCAGCAGCTTCGCCGGGGAGGGTGACAGTGGTTCACCCCTCCACTTT. Its protein is CASSFAGEGDSGSPLHF.

On this clonotype: This may arise from a read error, as a much more abundant clone is one base away. The J gene is TRBJ2-7, the V gene TRBV11-3; 12 bases align to TRBD2. CDR1 is SGHNT, CDR2 YENEEA, per germline. This CDR3 comprises 15 residues. V shed 7 bases and J 3 bases; nucleotides not matched to a gene: 7. The CDR3 protein is CASNPTSGSNYEQYF. CDR3 nucleotide sequence: TGTGCCAGCAACCCGACTAGCGGGAGTAACTACGAGCAGTACTTC.

As regards this clonotype: One end of the junction does not line up with germline, which may come from a read error. CDR3 DNA: TGTGCCAACAGCCGTGGGACTATCCCCCCCTACGAGCGGTACTTC. Residues: CANSRGTIPPYERYF. The chain has TRBV6-2 or TRBV6-3 and TRBJ2-7; TRBD2 matches at 7 bases. The CDR3 has 15 residues. Germline values: CDR1 MNHEY, CDR2 SVGEGT.

Turning to this clonotype: One junction end does not reproduce the germline sequence, and a read error may be involved. This chain connects TRBV6-1 to TRBJ2-5, with TRBD2 as a possible D gene (6 bases). Germline V lookup: CDR1 MNHNS, CDR2 SASEGT. CDR3 length: 15 amino acids. Here the CDR3 DNA reads TGTGCCAGCAGTGCAATGGGGGACTTCTTGGAGACCCGGTACTTC. It is translated as CASSAMGDFLETRYF.